This passage covers 5 T cell receptor beta chains from one sample sequenced in a study of T cells after yellow fever vaccination. TCRdb reanalysed the 5' RACE reads using MiXCR and keeps one entry per CDR3 protein. The data show 120,000 or so distinct CDR3 sequences, approximately 8.4% seen once. The specimen was CD8+ T cells sorted from PBMCs, collected on the day of the yellow fever booster vaccination. Source of these receptors: a man aged 18 to 30 who received the YFV17D yellow fever vaccine.

V is TRBV12-3 or TRBV12-4 and J is TRBJ2-6; tentative D call: TRBD2 (5 bases). The length of the CDR3 is 18 residues. Trimming shortened V by 1 base and J by 0 bases, and 13 bases separated the two germline ends. This CDR3 reads CASSLGLGRSSGANVLTF. The CDR3, as DNA: TGTGCCAGCAGTTTAGGGTTGGGGAGAAGCTCTGGGGCCAACGTCCTGACTTTC.

The chain recombines TRBV7-3 with TRBJ2-2; the match to TRBD2 covers 8 bases. This CDR3 spans 16 amino acids. The V gene end was trimmed by 4 bases and the J gene end by 2 bases; junction bases not matched to a gene: 6. Germline V gene lookup returns CDR1 SGHTA and CDR2 FQGTGA. The CDR3 sequence is CASSSTSGINTGELFF. CDR3 DNA: TGTGCCAGCAGCTCTACTAGCGGCATTAACACCGGGGAGCTGTTTTTT.

The V call is TRBV5-1, the J call TRBJ1-2; D unresolved. The V gene's germline CDR1 is SGHRS and CDR2 YFSETQ. The V end lost 9 bases, the J end lost 0 bases, and 15 bases lay between the germline ends. This CDR3 region has 14 residues. CDR3 coding DNA: TGCGCCACTCCTTTGGCCCATCCTAACTATGGCTACACCTTC. It specifies CATPLAHPNYGYTF. Together with reference TRBV5-1 and TRBJ1-2, the CDR3 gives the full variable domain: KAGVTQTPRYLIKTRGQQVTLSCSPISGHRSVSWYQQTPGQGLQFLFEYFSETQRNKGNFPGRFSGRQFSNSRSEMNVSTLELGDSALYLCATPLAHPNYGYTFGSGTRLTVV.

This sequence joins TRBV5-4 and TRBJ2-3, with 7 nucleotides matching TRBD2. Germline assignment: CDR1 SGHNT and CDR2 YYREEE (reference sequence). V trimming: 3 bases; J trimming: 5 bases; junction bases outside the gene matches: 12. This CDR3 has 16 amino acids. The CDR3 coding sequence is TGTGCCAGCAGCTCCCCAGGAGGCGGGGGTGGAGATACGCAGTATTTT. As protein: CASSSPGGGGGDTQYF.

This clonotype has a handful of counts. The genes are TRBV6-2 or TRBV6-3 and TRBJ2-7, with 8 bases lining up with TRBD2. Germline trimming cut 5 bases from V and 6 bases from J; bases unmatched to any gene: 9. This CDR3 has 14 amino acids. Germline CDR1 MNHEY, CDR2 SVGEGT. The CDR3 bases are TGTGCCAGCAGTCTCCGGGGACTAGTCGCCGAGCAGTACTTC. Translated: CASSLRGLVAEQYF.